This TCR beta chain was sequenced during a study of response to subunit inactivated influenza vaccine. This clonotype occurred a few times. Its antigen is currently unknown. Study results and limitations: Authors suggested each seasonal influenza vaccination recruits few new T cells.

TCRdb re-derived calls from the RT-PCR reads in MiXCR, one entry per CDR3 protein. The sample carries 550,000 to 800,000 distinct CDR3 sequences, around 14% recorded once. Trimming at V came to 4 bases and at J to 3 bases, leaving 8 bases not matched to a gene. The CDR3 runs 15 residues. CDR1 and CDR2 (germline): SEHNR, FQNEAQ (reference sequence). Sequences were derived from PBMCs from blood, sampled about 14 days before vaccination. This TCR was sampled from a man aged 45 to 65 who received an inactivated influenza vaccine. V gene TRBV7-9 combines with J gene TRBJ2-7; the match to TRBD1 covers 8 bases. CDR3 residues: CASSSRAGGIYEQYF. In DNA form, the CDR3 reads TGTGCCAGCAGCTCCCGGGCAGGGGGCATCTACGAGCAGTACTTC.